Listed below are T cell receptor beta chains from one sample, sequenced in a study of OX40 agonist ivuxolimab in advanced cancers. The repertoire was sequenced with immunoSEQ multiplex PCR; TCRdb's copy has only in-frame clones and lacks some. The table includes about 42,000 clones, 85% to 90% detected once. Sequencing used CD4+ or CD8+ T cells sorted from blood, obtained in a trial of the OX40 agonist ivuxolimab. The origin of the receptors is an adult with an advanced solid tumor such as melanoma, head and neck, liver or kidney cancer. The CDR3 runs from the conserved cysteine through the conserved F or W. A D gene is named only where the DNA matches it firmly. Only some rows state a clone size, as once, few, many or a class for expanded clones.

length,V,J,size,D,DNA,CDR3
11,TRBV29-1,TRBJ1-2,NA,NA,TGCAGCGTTTGGGACCGCTCAAGCTACACCTTC,CSVWDRSSYTF
16,TRBV27,TRBJ1-2,NA,TRBD1,TGTGCCAGCAGTTGGACAGGGGGGGAATCTGGCTATGGCTACACCTTC,CASSWTGGESGYGYTF
14,TRBV4-1,TRBJ1-1,NA,NA,TGCGCCACTAAGGGTGTAGGGGGACTCACTGAAGCTTTCTTT,CATKGVGGLTEAFF
14,TRBV19,TRBJ2-1,NA,TRBD2,TGTGCCAGTAGGCAGGACGGGGGGGCCGGTGAGCAGTTCTTC,CASRQDGGAGEQFF
15,TRBV6-6,TRBJ2-3,once,TRBD2,TGTGCCAGCAGATTAACCGCGGGGGGGCAAAATACGCAGTATTTT,CASRLTAGGQNTQYF
11,TRBV6-1,TRBJ2-7,NA,NA,TGTGCCAGCACCTCAGCTTACGAGCAGTACTTC,CASTSAYEQYF
18,TRBV28,TRBJ1-4,NA,TRBD1,TGTGCCAGCAGTCCCACAGGGGCCGTCATTGCAACTAATGAAAAACTGTTTTTT,CASSPTGAVIATNEKLFF
15,TRBV28,TRBJ2-1,NA,TRBD1,TGTGCCAGCAGTTTATCGGACAGGGGGCTCGGGGAGCAGTTCTTC,CASSLSDRGLGEQFF
15,TRBV6-6,TRBJ2-3,NA,NA,TGTGCCAGCCACGGCACTCCAACTAGCACAGATACGCAGTATTTT,CASHGTPTSTDTQYF
13,TRBV4-3,TRBJ2-1,NA,NA,TGCGCCAGCGGCCAAGATGGCCGGAATGAGCAGTTCTTC,CASGQDGRNEQFF
15,TRBV6-6,TRBJ1-6,NA,TRBD1,TGTGCCAGCAGTTACTTGGGGACAGGGAAGGCACCCCTCCACTTT,CASSYLGTGKAPLHF
16,TRBV7-2,TRBJ2-2,NA,NA,TGTGCCAGCAGCTTACAAGGCCGAGCGAACACCGGGGAGCTGTTTTTT,CASSLQGRANTGELFF
14,TRBV29-1,TRBJ2-3,once,TRBD2,TGCAGCGTTGCTGTTAGCGGGGGGTCAGATACGCAGTATTTT,CSVAVSGGSDTQYF
14,TRBV9,TRBJ2-3,few,NA,TGTGCCAGCAACGGAGCAGCTGACACAGATACGCAGTATTTT,CASNGAADTDTQYF
14,TRBV12-5,TRBJ1-2,NA,TRBD1,TGTGCTAGTGGTTTGCCCGGGACAGAGGATGGCTACACCTTC,CASGLPGTEDGYTF
14,TRBV13,TRBJ1-2,NA,TRBD1,TGTGCCAGCAGCACCCGGGACAGGGGAGATGGCTACACCTTC,CASSTRDRGDGYTF
14,TRBV11-2,TRBJ1-2,NA,TRBD1,TGTGCCAGCAGCCAAGCCGGGACAGGGGGAGGCTACACCTTC,CASSQAGTGGGYTF
12,TRBV9,TRBJ2-2,NA,NA,TGTGCCAGCAGCCCTCATCCCGGGGAGCTGTTTTTT,CASSPHPGELFF
15,TRBV5-1,TRBJ1-2,NA,NA,TGCGCCAGCAGCTTGGAGTTAAACGCTAACTATGGCTACACCTTC,CASSLELNANYGYTF
17,TRBV4-3,TRBJ2-3,once,TRBD2,TGCGCCAGCAGCCAAGATTGGGGGACTAGCGGCACAGATACGCAGTATTTT,CASSQDWGTSGTDTQYF
11,TRBV9,TRBJ2-3,NA,TRBD1,TGTGCCAGAGGGGGCTCTTATACGCAGTATTTT,CARGGSYTQYF
13,TRBV7-2,TRBJ2-1,NA,NA,TGTGCTAGCAGCGCCCCCAGCCGCAATGAGCAGTTCTTC,CASSAPSRNEQFF
14,TRBV9,TRBJ1-1,NA,NA,TGTGCCAGCAGCGTTGGACGAGGGGGCACTGAAGCTTTCTTT,CASSVGRGGTEAFF
12,TRBV5-5,TRBJ2-7,NA,NA,TGTGCCAGCAGCTTGTCATCCTACGAGCAGTACTTC,CASSLSSYEQYF
14,TRBV25-1,TRBJ2-5,NA,TRBD2,TGTGCCAGCAGTCGTCGGGGGGGGGAAGAGACCCAGTACTTC,CASSRRGGEETQYF
15,TRBV6-4,TRBJ2-1,NA,NA,TGTGCCAGCAGTGACTCGACTATGAGGGGGGGTGAGCAGTTCTTC,CASSDSTMRGGEQFF
15,TRBV5-5,TRBJ1-6,NA,TRBD1,TGTGCCAGCAGCTTGGATTGGGACAGAAATTCACCCCTCCACTTT,CASSLDWDRNSPLHF
14,TRBV10-3,TRBJ2-1,NA,NA,TGTGCCATCAGTGAGTCTAGGGGGGAAAGTGAGCAGTTCTTC,CAISESRGESEQFF
13,TRBV5-8,TRBJ2-3,NA,NA,TGTGCCAGCAGCCACGGGTCCCAAGATACGCAGTATTTT,CASSHGSQDTQYF
17,TRBV4-2,TRBJ2-3,NA,TRBD2,TGTGCCAGCAGCCAGGTACTAGCGGGGGGCCGCACAGATACGCAGTATTTT,CASSQVLAGGRTDTQYF
14,TRBV7-9,TRBJ1-6,NA,NA,TGTGCCAGCAGCCCAGCGGACCTGCATTCACCCCTCCACTTT,CASSPADLHSPLHF
14,TRBV28,TRBJ2-1,NA,NA,TGTGCCAGCAGTCCCGACGCTCCATACAATGAGCAGTTCTTC,CASSPDAPYNEQFF
15,TRBV9,TRBJ1-4,NA,TRBD1,TGTGCCAGCAGCGGCCGACAGGGCGAGGGTGAAAAACTGTTTTTT,CASSGRQGEGEKLFF
14,TRBV5-4,TRBJ1-1,NA,NA,TGTGCCAGCAGCTTGCGGGGGCTCAGCACTGAAGCTTTCTTT,CASSLRGLSTEAFF
12,TRBV27,TRBJ2-7,few,NA,TGTGCCAGCAGTGCACACGGCTACGAGCAGTACTTC,CASSAHGYEQYF
15,TRBV9,TRBJ2-2,NA,TRBD1,TGTGCCAGCAGCTATGACAGGGGTAGCACCGGGGAGCTGTTTTTT,CASSYDRGSTGELFF
13,TRBV10-3,TRBJ2-5,NA,NA,TGTGCCATCAGTGACAGGGGAGAAGAGACCCAGTACTTC,CAISDRGEETQYF
14,TRBV6-5,TRBJ2-7,NA,NA,TGTGCCAGCAGTTACGGTGGGTTGGAATACGAGCAGTACTTC,CASSYGGLEYEQYF
16,TRBV5-6,TRBJ2-1,NA,TRBD1,TGTGCCAGCACCATTGGGGGGACAGGGACCTACAATGAGCAGTTCTTC,CASTIGGTGTYNEQFF
17,TRBV7-6,TRBJ2-6,NA,NA,TGTGCCAGCAGCTCCCAGGGGGGATCCCTTGGGGCCAACGTCCTGACTTTC,CASSSQGGSLGANVLTF
14,TRBV9,TRBJ1-1,NA,TRBD1,TGTGCCAGCAGCGGGGGACAGGGTGACACTGAAGCTTTCTTT,CASSGGQGDTEAFF